This T cell receptor beta chain was sequenced during a study of post-analysis software for immune sequencing data (dated by TCRdb to about 2015). For the wider study: The recorded disease courses included relapsing-remitting, secondary progressive and progressive-relapsing multiple sclerosis, and some patients had no subtype annotation. A subset of samples was prepared in parallel using single-end sample barcoding, then pooled and co-amplified after Illumina adapter ligation. The patient repertoires were set against 10 to 11 previously published healthy control repertoires from donors whose ages ranged from roughly 6 to 25 years. The research as a whole found: Significantly lower normalized Chao1 diversity was found in multiple sclerosis patients than in controls, suggesting substantial peripheral T-cell clonal expansion. Direct clustering with F measure showed strong co-clustering of samples prepared in the same batch, prompting a batch-effect correction. The control group was slightly older than the multiple sclerosis patient group. Several TRBV segments, including TRBV5-6, TRBV5-1 and TRBV20-1, were significantly more frequent in patients than controls.

TCR beta repertoires were profiled from peripheral blood of roughly 13 young patients with multiple sclerosis to demonstrate the VDJtools post-analysis software. The multiple sclerosis patients were children and adolescents ranging in age from roughly 6 to 16 years. After removal of 8 bases from V and 6 bases from J, the junction retains 15 bases not matched to a gene. There are 15 amino acids in the CDR3, from cysteine to phenylalanine inclusive. Only the CDR3 DNA is retained, 45 bases long and in frame from the first base. For CDR1 and CDR2, the germline V gene lists MNHEY and SVGEGT. The library was produced with PCR. This sample was sequenced with an Illumina HiSeq 2500. Unique molecular identifiers were incorporated into TCR beta cDNA libraries to reduce PCR and sequencing biases. Per 1 to 10 million input T cells, around 500,000 cDNA molecules were obtained, such that each molecule approximated one T cell. The patient libraries were prepared and sequenced with the same protocol used for the earlier healthy control dataset. Within a given batch, samples were prepared together, multiplexed and sequenced on the same HiSeq lane. From the authors' description of their analysis: Raw barcoded reads were processed with MIGEC, and single-read molecular identifier groups were discarded before consensus assembly and CDR3 extraction. VDJtools was used for post-analysis of the clonotype tables, with diversity normalized by down-sampling every dataset to the smallest sample size. Repertoire overlap clustering matched CDR3 amino acid but not nucleotide sequences to correct batch-related cross-sample contamination. TCRdb itself trimmed the public reads at Q25 with fastp, ran MiXCR and retained productive beta chains. Merged by CDR3 protein, the rows form single entries marked with the most common genes and DNA. The V and J calls shown here were made by TCRdb, not taken from the authors' results. The sample yields some 690,000 distinct CDR3 sequences; roughly three fifths were counted once. Roughly 12% of the sample is taken by the ten largest.

This clonotype was recorded a few times. Its antigen specificity is not known. No much larger clone is present one base from it, and per-base qualities are unavailable. Sequenced material: blood. This receptor chain uses TRBV6-2 or TRBV6-3 and TRBJ2-7; TRBD2 lines up with 8 middle nucleotides. This sequence was found in a girl aged 2-10 years with multiple sclerosis. The CDR3 region: CASEARGLGLGEQYF. The bases are TGTGCCAGCGAAGCTAGGGGACTAGGCCTAGGCGAGCAGTACTTC.